This T cell receptor (beta chain) was sequenced during a study of T cells in narcolepsy. Points from the study as a whole: Reportedly, autoreactive clonotypes were serially detected in patients' blood but not controls'.

Worth noting for this clone: Its antigen is not identified. The sample contains more than one DNA sequence encoding this CDR3.

TCRdb keeps only in-frame clones here, not all; method: immunoSEQ multiplex PCR. The sample includes approximately 30,000 clones, about 89% of them seen just once. V lost 4 bases and J 3 bases, leaving 10 bases between the germline ends. The CDR3 consists of 14 residues. In germline, CDR1 is SGHRS, CDR2 YFSETQ. The sample comprised CD45RA- memory CD4+ T cells from PBMCs. The sequence came from a human donor with narcolepsy. The chain employs TRBV5-1 and TRBJ1-4; maybe TRBD1 (5 bases). CDR3 region: CASSPGGANEKLFF. CDR3 nucleotides: TGCGCCAGCAGCCCCGGAGGGGCTAATGAAAAACTGTTTTTT. Complete variable domain (other parts from reference TRBV5-1 and TRBJ1-4): KAGVTQTPRYLIKTRGQQVTLSCSPISGHRSVSWYQQTPGQGLQFLFEYFSETQRNKGNFPGRFSGRQFSNSRSEMNVSTLELGDSALYLCASSPGGANEKLFFGSGTQLSVL.